This is a list of T cell receptor beta chains from one sample in a study of cytomegalovirus exposure and HLA in healthy donors. The data were produced by immunoSEQ multiplex PCR, yet TCRdb's version contains in-frame clones alone and is incomplete. The sample carries 200,000 to 250,000 clones, around four fifths recorded once. The sequencing input was PBMCs. These receptors were obtained from a male donor in good health and CMV-seronegative. The conserved cysteine and the conserved F or W are not part of the CDR3 here.

v_gene,j_gene,CDR3aa
TRBV30,TRBJ2-7,AWNLGQGKVEQY
TRBV21-1,TRBJ1-5,ASSHPRGGSDQPQH
TRBV30,TRBJ2-5,AWSVLAGSGETQY
TRBV27,TRBJ1-5,ASSFAGDQPQH
TRBV29-1,TRBJ1-1,SVMTGTEAF
TRBV7-9,TRBJ1-1,ASSYGDLNTEAF
TRBV14,TRBJ1-1,ASSLWTGGGNTEAF
TRBV5-1,TRBJ1-6,ASSPGVRVYNSPLH
TRBV7-9,TRBJ2-1,ASSLALSSGRAGFSQF
TRBV5-1,TRBJ2-7,ASSLGLAGDEQY
TRBV5-6,TRBJ2-7,ASSLTFRGHEQY